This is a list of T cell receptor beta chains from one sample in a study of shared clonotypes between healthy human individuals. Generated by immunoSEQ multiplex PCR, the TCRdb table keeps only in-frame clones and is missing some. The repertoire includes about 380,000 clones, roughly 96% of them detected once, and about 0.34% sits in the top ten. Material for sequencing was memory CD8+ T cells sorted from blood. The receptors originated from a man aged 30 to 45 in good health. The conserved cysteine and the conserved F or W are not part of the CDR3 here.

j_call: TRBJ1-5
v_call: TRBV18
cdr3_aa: ASSLNYRAPRGNQPQH

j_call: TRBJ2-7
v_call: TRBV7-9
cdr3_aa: ASSQAGGTGYEQY

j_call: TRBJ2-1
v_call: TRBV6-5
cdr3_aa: AARLAGGNEQF

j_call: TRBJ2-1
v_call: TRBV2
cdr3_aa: ASTGAIWHNEQF

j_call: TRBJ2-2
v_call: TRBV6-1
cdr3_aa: ASSEWGIPTGELF

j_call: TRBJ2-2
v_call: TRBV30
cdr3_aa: AWSSVAPRTGELF

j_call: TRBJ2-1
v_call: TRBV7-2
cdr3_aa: ASSSGTSGYNEQF

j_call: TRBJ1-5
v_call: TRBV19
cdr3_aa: ASSFPDARIDNQPQH

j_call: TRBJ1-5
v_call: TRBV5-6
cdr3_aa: ASSVTGTGGQPQH

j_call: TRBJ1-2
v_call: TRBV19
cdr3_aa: ASSRAGTSNYGYT